Below are 30 T cell receptor beta chains sequenced from a single sample in a study of circulating tumor DNA in untreated peripheral T-cell lymphoma. TCRdb's copy holds only in-frame clones and misses some; the assay was immunoSEQ multiplex PCR. Of approximately 10,000 clones detected, about 75% appear once; the ten largest clones hold around 30%. The sample was tumor tissue. Receptors originate from a human donor with peripheral T-cell lymphoma.

CDR3 nucleotide sequence: TGCGCCAGCAGCCGAATTTCAGGGGGCGACTATGGCTACACCTTC. Protein product: CASSRISGGDYGYTF. This chain links TRBV5-1 with TRBJ1-2; the match to TRBD1 covers 8 bases. Germline V gives CDR1 SGHRS, CDR2 YFSETQ. The CDR3 spans 15 residues. The J segment lost 3 bases and the V segment lost 4 bases, leaving 8 bases of the junction unmatched.

Worth noting for this clone: The junction shows a germline mismatch at one end, possibly a read error. The chain couples TRBV19 to TRBJ2-5, with D unclear. The germline V gene has CDR1 LNHDA and CDR2 SQIVND (reference sequence). The CDR3 has 13 amino acids. CDR3 coding DNA: TGTGCCAGTAGTATTCGGTGGAGAGAGACTCAGTACTTC. It specifies CASSIRWRETQYF.

This rearrangement joins TRBV29-1 to TRBJ2-5, with TRBD2 as a possible D gene (5 bases). This CDR3 spans 12 amino acids. The V gene's germline CDR1 is SQVTM and CDR2 ANQGSEA. V lost 6 bases, J lost 5 bases, and 13 bases lay in between. The DNA for the CDR3 is TGCAGCGTCCGGGTGAGGGTTGAGACCCAGTACTTC. Its protein is CSVRVRVETQYF.

This chain joins TRBV19 and TRBJ2-5; D gene ambiguous. V was trimmed by 2 bases and J by 5 bases, leaving 3 bases between them. This CDR3 comprises 11 residues. Germline V CDR1 and CDR2: LNHDA, SQIVND (reference sequence). This CDR3 reads CASSIRETQYF. The CDR3 DNA reads as TGTGCCAGTAGTATACGGGAGACCCAGTACTTC. The variable domain in full, completed from reference TRBV19 and TRBJ2-5, reads DGGITQSPKYLFRKEGQNVTLSCEQNLNHDAMYWYRQDPGQGLRLIYYSQIVNDFQKGDIAEGYSVSREKKESFPLTVTSAQKNPTAFYLCASSIRETQYFGPGTRLLVL.

The chain employs TRBV11-3 and TRBJ1-4; D may be TRBD1 (5 bases). CDR1 is SGHNT, CDR2 YENEEA, per germline. Trimming stripped 3 bases from V and 8 bases from J, with 16 bases between. The CDR3 runs 15 residues. The CDR3 bases are TGTGCCAGCAGCTTTGGGACCACCAAGGGGGAAAAACTGTTTTTT. It is translated as CASSFGTTKGEKLFF.

This rearrangement joins TRBV6-8 to TRBJ2-7, with no clear D. Trimming pared 10 bases from V and 7 bases from J, leaving 17 bases between. Germline values: CDR1 MNHGY, CDR2 SAAAGT. The CDR3 extends over 12 amino acids. CDR3 sequence (DNA): TGTGCCATCAGCCCCGGAAGCTGGGAGCAGTACTTC. Protein: CAISPGSWEQYF.

A single count supports this clone. This chain joins TRBV7-8 and TRBJ1-1, with a possible D match to TRBD1 (5 bases). CDR3 length equals 13 residues. Per the germline V gene, CDR1 is SGHVS and CDR2 is FQNEAQ. Trimming stripped 5 bases from V and 5 bases from J, with 12 bases between. In nucleotides, the CDR3 is TGTGCCAGCAGCCCGAGCGGGGGGACTGAAGCTTTCTTT. Protein: CASSPSGGTEAFF.

V and J are TRBV5-1 and TRBJ1-1; D call uncertain. Trimming shortened V by 0 bases and J by 0 bases, and 6 bases separated the two germline ends. CDR1 and CDR2 from the germline V gene are SGHRS and YFSETQ. This CDR3 is 14 amino acids long. CDR3 coding DNA: TGCGCCAGCAGCTTGGCCCAGATGAACACTGAAGCTTTCTTT. It encodes CASSLAQMNTEAFF.

The J gene is TRBJ2-3, the V gene TRBV9; D is perhaps TRBD2 (6 bases). The CDR3 spans 15 residues. Germline-derived CDR1 and CDR2 are SGDLS and YYNGEE. The germline V and J ends were trimmed by 5 bases and 8 bases, with 21 bases remaining between them. CDR3 DNA: TGTGCCAGCAGTGAGGTCCGGGACCTGGGGGGTACGCAGTATTTT. It specifies CASSEVRDLGGTQYF.

J is TRBJ2-5 and V is TRBV19; D is unresolved. The CDR3 extends over 14 amino acids. The germline CDR1 and CDR2 sequences are LNHDA and SQIVND (reference sequence). Trimming took off 6 bases at V and 7 bases at J, with 18 bases between the two ends. The CDR3 sequence: CASSTQSGVGTQYF. CDR3 DNA: TGTGCCAGTAGCACACAATCTGGGGTGGGGACCCAGTACTTC. The entire variable domain, with the rest obtained from reference TRBV19 and TRBJ2-5, is as follows: DGGITQSPKYLFRKEGQNVTLSCEQNLNHDAMYWYRQDPGQGLRLIYYSQIVNDFQKGDIAEGYSVSREKKESFPLTVTSAQKNPTAFYLCASSTQSGVGTQYFGPGTRLLVL.

The chain joins TRBV5-1 to TRBJ2-7; a weak D match, TRBD1 (6 bases). This CDR3 is built from 15 residues. V dropped 2 bases and J dropped 0 bases, with 12 bases sitting between them. Germline CDR1 reads SGHRS; CDR2 reads YFSETQ. The CDR3 loop is CASSFVPGHSYEQYF. In nucleotides, the CDR3 is TGCGCCAGCAGCTTTGTGCCGGGACACTCCTACGAGCAGTACTTC.

A single count supports this clone. This chain connects TRBV2 to TRBJ2-1; D possibly uses TRBD1 or TRBD2 (5 bases each). This CDR3 spans 19 amino acids. The ends were cut back, 3 bases at V and 10 bases at J, with 31 bases in the middle. Looked up from germline, CDR1 is SNHLY and CDR2 is FYNNEI. The CDR3 nucleotides are TGTGCCAGCAGTGAGATGTTTTCCGGGACCCTCGACCAGTTTGGCGAGCAGTTCTTC. Translated: CASSEMFSGTLDQFGEQFF.

V gene TRBV19 combines with J gene TRBJ2-2, with TRBD2 identical over 7 bases. The ends lost 3 bases at V and 7 bases at J; junction bases unmatched: 5. Germline CDR1 and CDR2: LNHDA and SQIVND (reference sequence). CDR3 size: 14 residues. The CDR3 region has the DNA TGTGCCAGTAGTATCAGGGAGGGAGGCGGGGAGCTGTTTTTT. Translation: CASSIREGGGELFF.

The chain links TRBV4-1 to TRBJ1-6; perhaps TRBD1 as D (5 bases). CDR1 and CDR2 (germline): MGHRA, YSYEKL. Between the trimmed V and J ends, which lost 2 bases and 6 bases, there was a span of 11 bases. The CDR3 has 15 amino acids. The CDR3 reads CASSQSGRSNSPLHF. CDR3 DNA: TGCGCCAGCAGCCAATCGGGACGGAGTAATTCACCCCTCCACTTT.

The table lists this clone with a count of one. Compared with germline, one end of the junction differs, possibly owing to a read error. The J gene is TRBJ1-6, the V gene TRBV6-8; D gene unclear. Germline V gene lookup returns CDR1 MNHGY and CDR2 SAAAGT. CDR3 length equals 13 residues. The CDR3 nucleotides read TGTGCCATCAGTGACTACCACCAGTCACCCCTCCACTTT. Protein: CAISDYHQSPLHF.

This clone was counted once. CDR3 loop: CASSLSRGSAKNIQYF. The CDR3 region has the DNA TGTGCCAGCAGCCTCAGCAGGGGGTCGGCCAAAAACATTCAGTACTTC. The chain joins TRBV11-3 to TRBJ2-4; 7 nucleotides align to TRBD1. V shed 5 bases and J 1 base; nucleotides not matched to a gene: 8. Germline values: CDR1 SGHNT, CDR2 YENEEA. The CDR3 spans 16 residues. Using reference TRBV11-3 and TRBJ2-4 for the parts outside the CDR3, the full variable domain is EAGVVQSPRYKIIEKKQPVAFWCNPISGHNTLYWYLQNLGQGPELLIRYENEEAVDDSQLPKDRFSAERLKGVDSTLKIQPAELGDSAVYLCASSLSRGSAKNIQYFGAGTRLSVL.

The J gene is TRBJ2-1, the V gene TRBV29-1; 8 bases are a match to TRBD2. Germline lookup yields CDR1 SQVTM and CDR2 ANQGSEA. V shed 2 bases and J 6 bases; nucleotides not matched to a gene: 9. The CDR3 length is 15 residues. DNA of the CDR3: TGCAGCGTTGAAAGGGGCGGGGGGCAGTTCAATGAGCAGTTCTTC. Its translation is CSVERGGGQFNEQFF.

The rearrangement links TRBV6-8 to TRBJ2-3; D is unclear. This CDR3 is 16 amino acids long. The V gene lost 5 bases and the J gene lost 0 bases, with 15 bases spanning the gap. In germline, CDR1 is MNHGY, CDR2 SAAAGT. CDR3 region: CASSLQRRTSTDTQYF. CDR3 coding DNA: TGTGCCAGCAGTCTGCAGCGACGAACTAGCACAGATACGCAGTATTTT.

The chain couples TRBV11-3 to TRBJ1-5; D possibly corresponds to TRBD1 (5 bases). V lost 5 bases and J 6 bases, leaving 17 bases between the germline ends. CDR3 length: 15 amino acids. Per the germline V gene, CDR1 is SGHNT and CDR2 is YENEEA. The CDR3 region is CASSLSWGLGQPQHF. CDR3 sequence (DNA): TGTGCCAGCAGCCTTAGCTGGGGCTTAGGTCAGCCCCAGCATTTT.

The rearrangement joins TRBV11-3 to TRBJ2-1; 7 bases match TRBD2. Per germline, CDR1 SGHNT and CDR2 YENEEA. After removal of 8 bases from V and 0 bases from J, the junction contained 4 bases not matched to a gene. This CDR3 has 14 residues. The CDR3 protein is CASGRGGSYNEQFF. As DNA, the CDR3 is TGTGCCAGCGGGAGGGGTGGCTCCTACAATGAGCAGTTCTTC.

The J gene is TRBJ2-4, the V gene TRBV6-8, with no clear D. Per germline, CDR1 MNHGY and CDR2 SAAAGT. Trimming took off 4 bases at V and 0 bases at J, with 16 bases between the two ends. This CDR3 comprises 17 residues. The CDR3 nucleotides read TGTGCCAGCAGTTCGGACCGGTTTAACCTAGCCAAAAACATTCAGTACTTC. Amino acids: CASSSDRFNLAKNIQYF.

This clone was detected a few times. The rearrangement links TRBV6-8 to TRBJ2-7, with 8 bases fitting TRBD1. Germline-derived CDR1 and CDR2 are MNHGY and SAAAGT. The CDR3 has 14 amino acids. J was trimmed by 5 bases and V by 6 bases; bases with no gene match: 9. The CDR3 DNA follows: TGTGCCAGCAGGAGGACAGGGCGGGTAAACGAGCAGTACTTC. Protein product: CASRRTGRVNEQYF.

The genes are TRBV28 and TRBJ2-7, with D hard to call. CDR3 size: 15 residues. From germline, CDR1 is MDHEN and CDR2 SYDVKM. V was clipped by 8 bases and J by 1 base, with 18 bases between them. As DNA, the CDR3 is TGTGCCAGCGCTATGTATCGAGGATCGTCCTACGAGCAGTACTTC. This translates into CASAMYRGSSYEQYF.

V gene TRBV7-5 combines with J gene TRBJ2-1; the tabulated D call, TRBD2, remains unverified against the DNA. TRBV7-5 corresponds to a pseudogene. The CDR3 runs 14 residues. The CDR3 reads CASSGPGGHNEQFF. In nucleotides, the CDR3 is TGTGCCAGCAGCGGCCCGGGGGGCCACAATGAGCAGTTCTTC.

V gene TRBV19 combines with J gene TRBJ1-5, with D perhaps matching TRBD1 (5 bases). Germline-derived CDR1 and CDR2 are LNHDA and SQIVND (reference sequence). The CDR3 contains 14 residues. The V end was cut by 3 bases, the J end by 3 bases, with 9 bases between. The CDR3 DNA sequence: TGTGCCAGTAGTATCACAGGTAACAATCAGCCCCAGCATTTT. This sequence encodes CASSITGNNQPQHF.

Comments on this clone: One end of the junction is discordant with germline, which a read error may explain. The chain carries TRBV6-8 and TRBJ2-4, with D tentatively TRBD1 (6 bases). Germline V lookup: CDR1 MNHGY, CDR2 SAAAGT. The CDR3 contains 16 residues. The CDR3 DNA follows: TGTGCCATCAGTGCCTTCCAGGGGCCGGGCAAAAACATTCAGTACTTC. It is translated as CAISAFQGPGKNIQYF.

This clone was observed once. The rearrangement joins TRBV1 to TRBJ1-1; TRBD1 is taken as the D call from the table, unchecked against the DNA. TRBV1 is described as a pseudogene. The CDR3 totals 16 residues. The CDR3 loop reads CASSPFSDRGGTEAFF. The CDR3 region has the DNA TGCGCCAGCAGCCCATTCTCGGACAGGGGAGGGACTGAAGCTTTCTTT.

This chain connects TRBV15 to TRBJ1-3; perhaps TRBD1 as D (5 bases). The CDR3 loop spans 20 amino acids. From germline, CDR1 is LNHNV and CDR2 YYDKDF (reference sequence). Trimming removed 0 bases from V and 3 bases from J, with 24 bases in between. The CDR3 reads CATSRDRRRSQVPFGNTIYF. Written as DNA, the CDR3 is TGTGCCACCAGCAGAGATCGGCGACGTTCACAGGTGCCCTTTGGAAACACCATATATTTT. Drawing the rest from reference TRBV15 and TRBJ1-3, the complete variable domain is DAMVIQNPRYQVTQFGKPVTLSCSQTLNHNVMYWYQQKSSQAPKLLFHYYDKDFNNEADTPDNFQSRRPNTSFCFLDIRSPGLGDTAMYLCATSRDRRRSQVPFGNTIYFGEGSWLTVV.

The J gene is TRBJ2-3, the V gene TRBV12-5, with a weak D call TRBD1 (7 bases). Germline V gene sequence: CDR1 LGHNT, CDR2 FRNRAP. The CDR3 has 14 residues. CDR3 protein: CASGNTGEADTQYF. In DNA form, the CDR3 reads TGTGCCAGCGGAAATACAGGGGAGGCCGATACGCAGTATTTT.

The chain has TRBV11-3 and TRBJ1-6, with TRBD1 as a possible D gene (6 bases). V lost 5 bases and J 8 bases, leaving 22 bases between the germline ends. The germline V gene has CDR1 SGHNT and CDR2 YENEEA. The CDR3 sequence is 17 residues long. The CDR3 loop reads CASSTGSRGSRDSPLHF. CDR3 bases: TGTGCCAGCAGCACAGGGTCGCGTGGCAGTCGGGATTCACCCCTCCACTTT.